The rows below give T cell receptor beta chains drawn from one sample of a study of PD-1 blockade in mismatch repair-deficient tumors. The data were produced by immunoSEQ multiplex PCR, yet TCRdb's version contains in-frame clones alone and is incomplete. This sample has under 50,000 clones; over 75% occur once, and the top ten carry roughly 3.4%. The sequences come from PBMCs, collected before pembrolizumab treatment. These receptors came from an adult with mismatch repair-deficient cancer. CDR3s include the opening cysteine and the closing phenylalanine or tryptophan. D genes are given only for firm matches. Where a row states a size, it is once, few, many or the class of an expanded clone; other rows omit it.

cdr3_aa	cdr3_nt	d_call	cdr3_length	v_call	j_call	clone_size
CASSLGQTSYEQYF	TGTGCCAGCAGCTTAGGACAGACGTCCTACGAGCAGTACTTC	-	14	TRBV7-9	TRBJ2-7	few
CASSPSIQGLSYNEQFF	TGTGCCAGCAGCCCCTCTATACAGGGCCTGTCCTACAATGAGCAGTTCTTC	-	17	TRBV7-8	TRBJ2-1	-
CASSLTREETQYF	TGTGCCAGCAGCTTAACGAGAGAAGAGACCCAGTACTTC	-	13	TRBV11-2	TRBJ2-5	-
CASSLGGGYTF	TGCGCCAGCAGCTTGGGGGGAGGCTACACCTTC	-	11	TRBV5-1	TRBJ1-2	-
CASRLVVGANVLTF	TGTGCCAGCAGATTGGTAGTTGGGGCCAACGTCCTGACTTTC	-	14	TRBV5-6	TRBJ2-6	-
CASSPREGGNTEAFF	TGCGCCAGCAGCCCGAGGGAAGGCGGGAACACTGAAGCTTTCTTT	-	15	TRBV5-1	TRBJ1-1	-
CASSRPSTDTQYF	TGTGCCAGCAGCCGACCTAGCACAGATACGCAGTATTTT	-	13	TRBV5-4	TRBJ2-3	-
CASSPRTSGRTAGELFF	TGTGCCAGCAGCCCTAGGACTAGCGGGAGGACTGCCGGGGAGCTGTTTTTT	TRBD2	17	TRBV7-9	TRBJ2-2	-
CASSIPGTYEAFF	TGTGCCAGTAGTATTCCGGGGACCTATGAAGCTTTCTTT	-	13	TRBV19	TRBJ1-1	-
CASSLTGGFDTGELFF	TGTGCCAGCAGCTTGACAGGGGGTTTTGACACCGGGGAGCTGTTTTTT	TRBD1	16	TRBV7-3	TRBJ2-2	-
CATSRDRGSSYEQYF	TGTGCCACCAGCAGAGACAGGGGGTCCTCTTACGAGCAGTACTTC	TRBD1	15	TRBV15	TRBJ2-7	-
CASSEAVLNTGYTF	TGTGCCAGCAGTGAAGCAGTCCTTAATACTGGCTACACCTTC	-	14	TRBV6-1	TRBJ1-2	few
CASSLTGTNYGYTF	TGCGCCAGCAGCTTGACAGGCACTAACTATGGCTACACCTTC	-	14	TRBV5-1	TRBJ1-2	-
CASSQHTLEAFF	TGTGCCAGCAGCCAACACACCCTTGAAGCTTTCTTT	-	12	TRBV11-3	TRBJ1-1	-
CASREGRNTEAFF	TGTGCCAGCAGGGAAGGACGGAACACTGAAGCTTTCTTT	-	13	TRBV2	TRBJ1-1	-
CASSNVSSYNEQFF	TGTGCCAGTAGTAATGTGAGCTCCTACAATGAGCAGTTCTTC	-	14	TRBV19	TRBJ2-1	-
CSGVAGVPDTQYF	TGCAGCGGGGTTGCGGGAGTTCCAGATACGCAGTATTTT	TRBD2	13	TRBV29-1	TRBJ2-3	-
CASSSPLQRNTGELFF	TGTGCCAGCAGTTCCCCCCTACAGCGAAACACCGGGGAGCTGTTTTTT	-	16	TRBV28	TRBJ2-2	-
CASSISAGGVYEQYF	TGTGCCAGTAGTATCTCGGCGGGAGGGGTCTACGAGCAGTACTTC	TRBD2	15	TRBV19	TRBJ2-7	-
CASSFDPALAYEQYF	TGTGCCAGCAGCTTTGACCCGGCCCTCGCCTACGAGCAGTACTTC	-	15	TRBV5-5	TRBJ2-7	-
CASSFGTSGKNIQYF	TGTGCCAGCAGTTTCGGGACTAGCGGAAAAAACATTCAGTACTTC	TRBD2	15	TRBV11-3	TRBJ2-4	-
CASSQRTSGTYEQYF	TGCGCCAGCAGCCAGCGGACTAGCGGGACCTACGAGCAGTACTTC	TRBD2	15	TRBV4-1	TRBJ2-7	-
CASTDRGDIQYF	TGTGCCTCCACAGACAGGGGGGATATTCAGTACTTC	TRBD1	12	TRBV30	TRBJ2-4	-
CASSYLGRLNTEAFF	TGTGCCAGCAGTTACTTGGGGAGATTGAACACTGAAGCTTTCTTT	-	15	TRBV6-5	TRBJ1-1	-
CASSLGSGKLNTEAFF	TGTGCCAGCAGTTTAGGGTCCGGGAAACTGAACACTGAAGCTTTCTTT	-	16	TRBV27	TRBJ1-1	-
CASSAGTLGSNEKLFF	TGTGCCAGCAGCGCCGGGACCTTGGGTTCGAATGAAAAACTGTTTTTT	-	16	TRBV5-8	TRBJ1-4	-
CASSRPLAASSYEQYF	TGTGCCAGCAGCCGACCTCTAGCGGCTAGCTCCTACGAGCAGTACTTC	TRBD2	16	TRBV7-9	TRBJ2-7	-
CASSAEEGLERYEQYF	TGTGCCAGCAGCGCCGAGGAGGGACTAGAAAGGTACGAGCAGTACTTC	TRBD2	16	TRBV11-2	TRBJ2-7	-
CASSPNRESGETQYF	TGTGCCAGCTCACCAAACAGGGAATCGGGAGAGACCCAGTACTTC	-	15	TRBV18	TRBJ2-5	once
CASSPGAGVPTDTQYF	TGCGCCAGCAGCCCGGGGGCAGGGGTCCCCACAGATACGCAGTATTTT	-	16	TRBV4-3	TRBJ2-3	-
CASSSRDSGANVLTF	TGTGCCAGCAGCTCCAGGGACTCTGGGGCCAACGTCCTGACTTTC	-	15	TRBV5-4	TRBJ2-6	-
CASSLVGVFSEAFF	TGTGCCAGCAGCTTGGTGGGGGTTTTCTCTGAAGCTTTCTTT	-	14	TRBV5-5	TRBJ1-1	-
CASSPVSSYNEQFF	TGTGCCAGCAGCCCAGTGAGCTCCTACAATGAGCAGTTCTTC	-	14	TRBV7-8	TRBJ2-1	-
CASRVTSTHTGELFF	TGTGCCAGCAGGGTGACTAGCACCCACACCGGGGAGCTGTTTTTT	TRBD2	15	TRBV6-1	TRBJ2-2	few
CASSEAGGSGNEQFF	TGTGCCAGCAGCGAAGCGGGAGGGTCTGGCAATGAGCAGTTCTTC	TRBD2	15	TRBV7-6	TRBJ2-1	-
CASSLRDGGYNEQFF	TGTGCCAGCAGCTTGCGGGACGGAGGATACAATGAGCAGTTCTTC	-	15	TRBV11-3	TRBJ2-1	-
CAWSGGAMAAFF	TGTGCCTGGAGTGGGGGGGCGATGGCAGCTTTCTTT	-	12	TRBV30	TRBJ1-1	-
CASSPRGDTQYF	TGTGCCAGCAGTCCTAGGGGAGATACGCAGTATTTT	-	12	TRBV5-8	TRBJ2-3	-
CSSRGVLNTEAFF	TGCAGCTCCCGGGGAGTCTTGAACACTGAAGCTTTCTTT	-	13	TRBV29-1	TRBJ1-1	few
CASSLGRDLEQYF	TGTGCCAGCAGCTTAGGGCGGGATCTCGAGCAGTACTTC	-	13	TRBV7-3	TRBJ2-7	-
CASSLTSWDTQYF	TGTGCCAGCAGCTTAACTAGTTGGGATACGCAGTATTTT	-	13	TRBV5-5	TRBJ2-3	-
CASSPDRGYEQYF	TGTGCCAGTAGTCCGGACAGGGGCTACGAGCAGTACTTC	TRBD1	13	TRBV19	TRBJ2-7	-
CASSLGPESRNTIYF	TGCGCCAGCAGCTTGGGGCCTGAGTCTCGAAACACCATATATTTT	-	15	TRBV5-1	TRBJ1-3	-
CASSDNQGADTQYF	TGTGCCAGCAGTGACAACCAGGGGGCAGATACGCAGTATTTT	TRBD1	14	TRBV6-4	TRBJ2-3	few
CASRLTESSEKLFF	TGTGCCAGCAGGCTGACAGAAAGTTCTGAAAAACTGTTTTTT	-	14	TRBV28	TRBJ1-4	-
CASSVFLAEETQYF	TGCGCCAGCAGCGTATTCCTAGCGGAAGAGACCCAGTACTTC	TRBD2	14	TRBV5-1	TRBJ2-5	-
CASSSQGQGAYEQYF	TGTGCCAGCAGCTCCCAGGGACAGGGGGCTTACGAGCAGTACTTC	TRBD1	15	TRBV7-9	TRBJ2-7	few
CASSLRGQGAGNTIYF	TGCGCCAGCAGCCTTAGGGGACAGGGGGCTGGAAACACCATATATTTT	TRBD1	16	TRBV5-1	TRBJ1-3	-
CASSFLPVGNNEQFF	TGTGCCAGCAGTTTCCTCCCGGTAGGGAACAATGAGCAGTTCTTC	-	15	TRBV27	TRBJ2-1	-
CASSDQGHAAFF	TGTGCCAGCAGCGATCAGGGGCATGCAGCTTTCTTT	-	12	TRBV2	TRBJ1-1	-
CASSGTSSGARTDTQYF	TGCGCCAGCAGTGGGACGTCTAGCGGAGCACGCACAGATACGCAGTATTTT	TRBD2	17	TRBV10-2	TRBJ2-3	-
CASSILGSRTGRDGYTF	TGTGCCAGTAGTATACTAGGGTCGCGGACAGGACGAGATGGCTACACCTTC	TRBD1	17	TRBV19	TRBJ1-2	few
CASSQGWVGGSGNTIYF	TGCGCCAGCAGCCAAGGGTGGGTTGGGGGCTCTGGAAACACCATATATTTT	-	17	TRBV4-1	TRBJ1-3	-
CASNGIGNYGYTF	TGTGCCAGCAACGGAATAGGGAACTATGGCTACACCTTC	-	13	TRBV2	TRBJ1-2	-
CAWSPSQGEKLFF	TGTGCCTGGAGTCCCTCACAGGGAGAAAAACTGTTTTTT	-	13	TRBV30	TRBJ1-4	few
CASSVDGSVEQYF	TGTGCCAGCAGCGTAGATGGGAGCGTTGAGCAGTACTTC	-	13	TRBV9	TRBJ2-7	few
CASSLGSSARDTIYF	TGCGCCAGCAGCCTAGGATCCTCAGCAAGGGACACCATATATTTT	-	15	TRBV4-3	TRBJ1-3	-
CASSTLAGSSYEQYF	TGCGCCAGCAGCACTCTAGCGGGAAGCTCCTACGAGCAGTACTTC	TRBD2	15	TRBV5-1	TRBJ2-7	-
CASSSGGSGANVLTF	TGTGCCAGCAGTAGTGGGGGCTCTGGGGCCAACGTCCTGACTTTC	-	15	TRBV6-5	TRBJ2-6	-
CASSIEEGRSEQYF	TGTGCCAGTAGTATAGAGGAGGGGAGAAGCGAGCAGTACTTC	-	14	TRBV19	TRBJ2-7	-